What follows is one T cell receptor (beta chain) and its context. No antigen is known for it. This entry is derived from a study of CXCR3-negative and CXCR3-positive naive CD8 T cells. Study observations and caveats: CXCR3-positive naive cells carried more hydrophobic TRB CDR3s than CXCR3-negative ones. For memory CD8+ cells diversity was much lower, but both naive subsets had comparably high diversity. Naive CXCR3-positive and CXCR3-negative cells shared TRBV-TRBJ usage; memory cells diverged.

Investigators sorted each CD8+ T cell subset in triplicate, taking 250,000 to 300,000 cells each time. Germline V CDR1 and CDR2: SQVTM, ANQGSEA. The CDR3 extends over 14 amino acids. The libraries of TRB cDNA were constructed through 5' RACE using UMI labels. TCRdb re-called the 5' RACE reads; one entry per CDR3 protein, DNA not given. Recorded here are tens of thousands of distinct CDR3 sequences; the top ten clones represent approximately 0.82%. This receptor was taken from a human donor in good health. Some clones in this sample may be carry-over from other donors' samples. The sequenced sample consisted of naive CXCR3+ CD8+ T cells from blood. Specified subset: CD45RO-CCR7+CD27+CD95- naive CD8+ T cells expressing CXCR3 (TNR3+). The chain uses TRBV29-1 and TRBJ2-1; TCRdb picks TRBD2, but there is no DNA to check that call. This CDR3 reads CSVEDGRGGNEQFF.